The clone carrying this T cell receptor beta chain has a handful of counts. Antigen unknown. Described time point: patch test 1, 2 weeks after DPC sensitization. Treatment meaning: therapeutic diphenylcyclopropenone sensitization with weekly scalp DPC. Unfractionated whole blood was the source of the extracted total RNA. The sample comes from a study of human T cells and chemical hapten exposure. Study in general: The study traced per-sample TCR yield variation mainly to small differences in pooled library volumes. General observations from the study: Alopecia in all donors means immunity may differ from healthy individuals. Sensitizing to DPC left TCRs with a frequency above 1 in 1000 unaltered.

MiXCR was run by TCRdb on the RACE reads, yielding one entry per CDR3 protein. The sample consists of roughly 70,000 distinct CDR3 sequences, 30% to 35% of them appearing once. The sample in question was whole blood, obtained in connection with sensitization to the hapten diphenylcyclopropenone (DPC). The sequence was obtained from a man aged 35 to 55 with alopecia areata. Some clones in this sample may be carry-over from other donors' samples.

Written as DNA, the CDR3 is TGCGCCAGCAGCTTGGCGGAAGGGGTGGCTGGGGCCAACGTCCTGACTTTC. It encodes CASSLAEGVAGANVLTF. The chain links TRBV5-1 to TRBJ2-6, with D perhaps matching TRBD1 (5 bases). The length of the CDR3 is 17 residues. The germline CDR1 and CDR2 sequences are SGHRS and YFSETQ. Trimming shortened V by 0 bases and J by 2 bases, and 12 bases separated the two germline ends.